The rows below give T cell receptor beta chains drawn from one sample of a study of blood T cell repertoires in COVID-19. Some clones are missing from TCRdb's copy, which holds only in-frame ones; the method was immunoSEQ multiplex PCR. This table has around 99,000 clones, over 70% appearing once. Source material: peripheral blood. The source of these receptors is a man in his forties or fifties who had recovered from COVID-19. Both conserved end residues are part of each CDR3. The D gene is left open where the match is weak. Size tells how often a clone was seen (once, few, many) or the class of an expanded clone, and some rows leave it out.

v_call	clone_size	cdr3_length	j_call	d_call	cdr3_aa	cdr3_nt
TRBV4-2	NA	14	TRBJ2-5	NA	CASSQDAISETQYF	TGTGCCAGCAGCCAAGACGCTATTTCGGAGACCCAGTACTTC
TRBV27	NA	16	TRBJ2-2	TRBD1	CASSRPGQGRYGELFF	TGTGCCAGCAGTAGGCCGGGACAGGGGAGATACGGGGAGCTGTTTTTT
TRBV28	NA	18	TRBJ2-3	TRBD1	CASATGDRLSLSTDTQYF	TGTGCCAGCGCGACAGGGGACAGGCTAAGCCTAAGCACAGATACGCAGTATTTT
TRBV5-1	NA	13	TRBJ1-1	NA	CASSLQGGTEAFF	TGCGCCAGCAGCTTGCAGGGAGGCACTGAAGCTTTCTTT
TRBV6-6	NA	14	TRBJ1-2	NA	CASSPGAGATGYTF	TGTGCCAGCAGTCCCGGGGCAGGGGCAACGGGCTACACCTTC
TRBV5-1	NA	14	TRBJ2-4	NA	CASSATGTENIQYF	TGCGCCAGCAGCGCAACAGGGACGGAGAACATTCAGTACTTC
TRBV28	NA	16	TRBJ2-3	TRBD2	CASSVLLAASTDTQYF	TGTGCCAGCAGCGTATTACTAGCGGCTAGCACAGATACGCAGTATTTT
TRBV7-2	NA	19	TRBJ2-1	TRBD2	CASSQPGLAGGGANNEQFF	TGTGCCAGCAGCCAACCGGGACTAGCGGGAGGGGGGGCTAACAATGAGCAGTTCTTC
TRBV14	few	14	TRBJ2-7	TRBD2	CASSEGRGSYEQYF	TGTGCCAGCAGCGAGGGGAGGGGCTCCTACGAGCAGTACTTC
TRBV27	once	16	TRBJ2-2	NA	CASSLRTKASTGELFF	TGTGCCAGCAGTCTACGAACTAAGGCGAGCACCGGGGAGCTGTTTTTT
TRBV27	once	14	TRBJ2-3	TRBD1	CASSSYGQEDTQYF	TGTGCCAGCAGTTCCTATGGACAGGAAGATACGCAGTATTTT
TRBV28	NA	10	TRBJ2-1	NA	CASRAREQFF	TGTGCCAGCAGGGCCCGTGAGCAGTTCTTC
TRBV19	NA	13	TRBJ1-1	TRBD1	CASRQGAGVEAFF	TGTGCCAGTAGACAGGGGGCAGGGGTTGAAGCTTTCTTT
TRBV7-2	NA	14	TRBJ2-7	NA	CASSLRQGRYEQYF	TGTGCCAGCAGCCTTCGTCAGGGGAGATACGAGCAGTACTTC
TRBV9	NA	13	TRBJ2-7	NA	CASSPLPTYEQYF	TGTGCCAGCAGCCCGCTACCCACTTACGAGCAGTACTTC
TRBV3-1/TRBV3-2	NA	15	TRBJ1-1	NA	CASSQDAGAYTEAFF	TGTGCCAGCAGCCAAGACGCAGGGGCCTACACTGAAGCTTTCTTT
TRBV4-2	NA	15	TRBJ1-5	NA	CASSQERGGNQPQHF	TGTGCCAGCAGCCAAGAAAGGGGGGGGAATCAGCCCCAGCATTTT
TRBV3-1/TRBV3-2	NA	17	TRBJ2-1	NA	CASSHRRPGRSYNEQFF	TGTGCCAGCAGCCACCGTCGACCAGGAAGGTCCTACAATGAGCAGTTCTTC
TRBV6-1	few	12	TRBJ2-7	NA	CASSVARHEQYF	TGTGCCAGCAGTGTAGCCCGTCACGAGCAGTACTTC
TRBV19	NA	15	TRBJ1-1	NA	CASAGGTSRGTEAFF	TGTGCCTCCGCGGGGGGGACCTCGAGGGGCACTGAAGCTTTCTTT
TRBV12-3/TRBV12-4	few	11	TRBJ1-6	NA	CASSLGRALHF	TGTGCCAGCTCCTTAGGGAGAGCCCTCCACTTT
TRBV5-1	NA	15	TRBJ2-2	TRBD2	CASSYGLAGTGELFF	TGCGCCAGCAGCTACGGGCTAGCGGGCACCGGGGAGCTGTTTTTT
TRBV6-2/TRBV6-3	few	14	TRBJ1-2	NA	CASSPIGAYYGYTF	TGTGCCAGCAGTCCAATAGGGGCTTACTATGGCTACACCTTC
TRBV7-3	once	15	TRBJ1-2	TRBD1	CASSLGGQGLEGYTF	TGTGCCAGCAGCCTAGGGGGACAGGGGCTGGAGGGCTACACCTTC
TRBV6-5	once	13	TRBJ1-2	TRBD1	CASRDRAPGGYTF	TGTGCCAGCAGAGACAGGGCCCCTGGGGGCTACACCTTC
TRBV11-3	NA	15	TRBJ2-4	NA	CASSPRTLAKNIQYF	TGTGCCAGCAGCCCCCGGACACTAGCCAAAAACATTCAGTACTTC
TRBV18	NA	15	TRBJ1-2	NA	CASSPNPGGSGGYTF	TGTGCCAGCTCACCGAATCCCGGGGGTTCCGGTGGCTACACCTTC
TRBV28	once	14	TRBJ2-1	TRBD2	CASSLAGDAHEQFF	TGTGCCAGCAGTTTGGCGGGGGATGCTCATGAGCAGTTCTTC
TRBV6-5	NA	15	TRBJ1-2	TRBD1	CASRSGQGGNYGYTF	TGTGCCAGCAGGAGTGGACAGGGAGGTAACTATGGCTACACCTTC
TRBV7-3	NA	17	TRBJ2-1	NA	CASSLLPLMSSYNEQFF	TGTGCCAGCAGCTTACTTCCGCTGATGAGCTCCTACAATGAGCAGTTCTTC
TRBV7-8	NA	13	TRBJ2-7	TRBD2	CASSSVGGGEQYF	TGTGCCAGCAGCTCCGTCGGGGGGGGCGAGCAGTACTTC
TRBV24-1	NA	16	TRBJ2-2	NA	CATSDTTGSGTGELFF	TGTGCCACCAGTGACACGACAGGTTCGGGCACCGGGGAGCTGTTTTTT
TRBV30	NA	12	TRBJ1-6	NA	CAWDSANSPLHF	TGTGCCTGGGACAGTGCGAATTCACCCCTCCACTTT
TRBV28	NA	15	TRBJ1-2	TRBD1	CASSSFTRTGYGYTF	TGTGCCAGCAGCTCATTTACCCGGACAGGCTATGGCTACACCTTC
TRBV7-2	NA	14	TRBJ1-6	TRBD1	CASSSQGARSPLHF	TGTGCCAGCAGCTCCCAGGGGGCGCGTTCACCCCTCCACTTT
TRBV5-6	few	16	TRBJ2-3	NA	CASSLAQGISTDTQYF	TGTGCCAGCAGCTTGGCCCAGGGGATAAGCACAGATACGCAGTATTTT
TRBV5-6	NA	14	TRBJ1-1	NA	CASSFTGRSTEAFF	TGTGCCAGCAGCTTTACGGGGAGGAGCACTGAAGCTTTCTTT
TRBV7-8	NA	12	TRBJ2-3	NA	CASSFTGDTQYF	TGTGCCAGCAGCTTTACGGGGGATACGCAGTATTTT
TRBV14	NA	13	TRBJ1-1	TRBD1	CASSHDRGTEAFF	TGTGCCAGCAGTCATGACAGGGGCACTGAAGCTTTCTTT
TRBV11-2	NA	17	TRBJ1-3	TRBD1	CASSLDRVKRFGNTIYF	TGTGCCAGCAGCTTGGACAGGGTTAAGAGGTTTGGAAACACCATATATTTT
TRBV5-1	NA	12	TRBJ2-5	NA	CASSFLRETQYF	TGCGCCAGCAGCTTTCTGAGAGAGACCCAGTACTTC
TRBV7-2	NA	19	TRBJ2-7	NA	CASSLVSGHRVPSDYEQYF	TGTGCCAGCAGCTTAGTCAGTGGTCACAGGGTCCCTTCGGACTACGAGCAGTACTTC
TRBV20-1	NA	11	TRBJ1-1	NA	CSSLIRRVAFF	TGCAGTTCCCTAATCAGGAGGGTTGCTTTCTTT
TRBV10-3	NA	15	TRBJ1-4	TRBD1	CAISEGGQNNEKLFF	TGTGCCATCAGTGAGGGGGGACAGAATAATGAAAAACTGTTTTTT
TRBV5-1	NA	13	TRBJ1-1	NA	CASSTSMNTEAFF	TGCGCCAGCAGCACATCAATGAACACTGAAGCTTTCTTT
TRBV3-1/TRBV3-2	NA	12	TRBJ2-5	NA	CASSQVDGAQYF	TGTGCCAGCAGCCAAGTCGATGGAGCCCAGTACTTC
TRBV5-1	once	15	TRBJ2-2	TRBD2	CASTGLAGNTGELFF	TGCGCCAGCACTGGACTAGCGGGGAACACCGGGGAGCTGTTTTTT
TRBV25-1	NA	10	TRBJ1-2	TRBD1	CASRGGQLVF	TGTGCCAGCAGGGGGGGACAGCTCGTCTTC